Included here is one T cell receptor (beta chain) sequence, with context. Antigen unknown. Sequenced by immunoSEQ multiplex PCR; TCRdb stores in-frame clones only, minus some. The sample gives around 190,000 clones, roughly nine tenths of which show up once; over 1.5% is in the top ten. This CDR3 is built from 14 residues. V gave up 4 bases and J gave up 5 bases; unmatched junction bases: 5. The germline V gene has CDR1 SGHAT and CDR2 FQNNGV. These data originate in a study of T cell responses to AZD1222 COVID-19 vaccine. Study-wide results and caveats: Clonal diversity may have been underestimated in mostly white British donors. Increased Spike-specific TCR breadth and depth were observed after two AZD1222 doses. Close to half of all spike-specific TCRs reportedly target regions of the variants that are unmutated.

The genes are TRBV11-2 and TRBJ1-5; 7 positions match TRBD1. The source is an adult who received the AZD1222 COVID-19 vaccine. Material: peripheral blood, obtained 28 days after the second AZD1222 dose. The CDR3 bases are TGTGCCAGCAGCTCTACAGGGGCGGATCAGCCCCAGCATTTT. As protein: CASSSTGADQPQHF.